One sample yielded the 13 T cell receptor beta chains listed below, sequenced in a study of T-cell reconstitution after alpha-beta-depleted transplantation in children. Unique molecular identifiers were incorporated during preparation of the TCRbeta library. From the PCR reads, TCRdb called clonotypes with MiXCR, one entry per CDR3 protein. Of 500,000 to 650,000 distinct CDR3 sequences in the sample, around 13% are singletons; the top ten hold over 2%. The source was PBMCs, mostly from graft donor cells, collected 360 days after TCRalphabeta/CD19-depleted stem cell transplant. These TCRs come from a male patient younger than 18 who had a stem cell transplant for acute myeloid leukemia, so the T cells may come from the graft donor.

V usage is TRBV5-1 and J usage is TRBJ2-3; 8 bases are a match to TRBD1. The germline V gene has CDR1 SGHRS and CDR2 YFSETQ. V dropped 0 bases and J dropped 6; count of bases not matched to a gene: 9. The CDR3 is 16 amino acids. CDR3 DNA sequence: TGCGCCAGCAGCTTGGGAGCAGGGGGCAACATTGATACGCAGTATTTT. Protein sequence: CASSLGAGGNIDTQYF.

This clonotype was found many times. As DNA, the CDR3 is TGCGCCAGCAGCCCACTGGGATTCCCAAACAATGAGCAGTTCTTC. Protein product: CASSPLGFPNNEQFF. V is TRBV5-1 and J is TRBJ2-1, with D uncertain. The V and J ends lost 4 bases and 5 bases respectively, with 16 bases between them. Germline assignment: CDR1 SGHRS and CDR2 YFSETQ. The CDR3 sequence is 15 residues long.

This clonotype occurred many times. J is TRBJ1-3 and V is TRBV7-2; 7 bases fit TRBD1. Trimming cost V 2 bases and J 3 bases; bases outside gene matches: 7. The CDR3 runs to 16 residues. Germline CDR1 and CDR2: SGHTA and FQGNSA. This CDR3 reads CASSLHRGKSGNTIYF. The CDR3 DNA follows: TGTGCCAGCAGCTTACACAGGGGAAAGAGTGGAAACACCATATATTTT.

The sample holds many counts of this clonotype. CDR3 sequence: CASSQEGLAASYNEQFF. In DNA form, the CDR3 reads TGTGCCAGCAGCCAAGAGGGCCTAGCAGCTTCCTACAATGAGCAGTTCTTC. V is TRBV3-1 and J is TRBJ2-1; weak D call: TRBD2 (5 bases). The CDR3 covers 17 residues. The germline CDR1 and CDR2 sequences are LGHDT and YNNKEL (reference sequence). V was pared by 0 bases and J by 1 base, with 13 bases between.

The chain is built from TRBV6-5 and TRBJ1-2, with 7 bases aligning to TRBD1. J lost 8 bases, V lost 2 bases, and 5 bases had no gene match. The CDR3 loop spans 13 amino acids. The germline V gene has CDR1 MNHEY and CDR2 SVGAGI. DNA for the CDR3: TGTGCCAGCAGTTACGAGGGGGCGCAGGGCTACACCTTC. It codes for CASSYEGAQGYTF.

The rearrangement uses TRBV20-1 and TRBJ1-6; unclear D gene. The germline V and J ends were trimmed by 0 bases and 7 bases, with 10 bases remaining between them. Germline-derived CDR1 and CDR2 are DFQATT and SNEGSKA (reference sequence). CDR3 length: 14 residues. Here the CDR3 reads CSARDTAGNSPLHF. For the CDR3, the DNA is TGCAGTGCTAGAGACACTGCCGGAAATTCACCCCTCCACTTT.

This sequence joins TRBV24-1 and TRBJ2-7; TRBD2 matches at 13 bases. The V segment lost 4 bases and the J segment 3 bases; nucleotides outside the gene matches: 8. Looked up from germline, CDR1 is KGHDR and CDR2 is SFDVKD. The CDR3 spans 17 residues. The CDR3 reads CATSDPTGTSGVYEQYF. CDR3 nucleotides: TGTGCCACCAGTGACCCGACCGGGACTAGCGGGGTCTACGAGCAGTACTTC.

This clonotype was counted many times. The chain couples TRBV10-3 to TRBJ1-2, with a weak D call TRBD1 (6 bases). The CDR3 is made up of 15 amino acids. Germline V gene lookup returns CDR1 ENHRY and CDR2 SYGVKD. The V end lost 0 bases, the J end lost 4 bases, and 12 bases lay between the germline ends. CDR3 bases: TGTGCCATCAGTGAGTCGAGGACAGTCGTCTATGGCTACACCTTC. Amino acids: CAISESRTVVYGYTF.

A few counts support this clonotype. The rearrangement uses TRBV7-2 and TRBJ2-3, with a weak D call TRBD1 (6 bases). Trimming took 2 bases from V and 0 from J, leaving 12 bases between them. The CDR3 is made up of 16 amino acids. CDR1 is SGHTA and CDR2 is FQGNSA in the germline V gene. The CDR3 is CASSLTGTPSTDTQYF. For the CDR3, the DNA is TGTGCCAGCAGCTTAACCGGGACACCTAGCACAGATACGCAGTATTTT.

This clonotype occurred a few times. The chain joins TRBV28 to TRBJ2-7, with D unresolved. The CDR3 consists of 12 residues. In germline, CDR1 is MDHEN, CDR2 SYDVKM. V shed 1 base and J shed 6 bases, with 7 bases lying between them. CDR3 in DNA: TGTGCCAGCAGTTTATCCCGGGTCGAGCAGTACTTC. Protein sequence: CASSLSRVEQYF. The full variable domain, in which reference TRBV28 and TRBJ2-7 provide the parts outside the CDR3, is DVKVTQSSRYLVKRTGEKVFLECVQDMDHENMFWYRQDPGLGLRLIYFSYDVKMKEKGDIPEGYSVSREKKERFSLILESASTNQTSMYLCASSLSRVEQYFGPGTRLTVT.

This clonotype was counted a few times. This sequence joins TRBV20-1 and TRBJ2-7; D not resolved. Germline V gene data show CDR1 as DFQATT and CDR2 as SNEGSKA (reference sequence). The CDR3 length is 13 residues. Trimming took off 4 bases at V and 2 bases at J, with 12 bases between the two ends. The CDR3 bases are TGCAGTGCTAATCTGGGCTTAGCCTACGAGCAGTACTTC. Its translation: CSANLGLAYEQYF.

This clonotype was counted only a few times. V and J are TRBV3-1 and TRBJ2-2; 7 nucleotides align to TRBD2. From germline, CDR1 is LGHDT and CDR2 YNNKEL (reference sequence). This CDR3 comprises 17 residues. V shed 2 bases, J shed 0 bases, and the junction held 6 bases outside the gene matches. CDR3 bases: TGTGCCAGCAGCCAAAACCCAGGACTAGCGAACACCGGGGAGCTGTTTTTT. Translating it yields CASSQNPGLANTGELFF.

The chain links TRBV29-1 to TRBJ2-2, with D perhaps matching TRBD1 (6 bases). V shed 7 bases and J shed 6 bases, with 18 bases lying between them. Germline V lookup: CDR1 SQVTM, CDR2 ANQGSEA. CDR3 length: 14 residues. The CDR3 spells CSGPGHRVSGELFF. The CDR3 coding sequence is TGCAGCGGACCGGGACATAGGGTCTCCGGGGAGCTGTTTTTT.